This is a list of T cell receptor beta chains from one sample in a study of a mutant IDH1 vaccine in newly diagnosed glioma. Method: immunoSEQ multiplex PCR; TCRdb's copy keeps in-frame clones and lacks some. The repertoire consists of 85,000 to 100,000 clones, with around 77% occurring once and the leading ten covering around 7.5%. Sample: PBMCs, taken from a glioma patient treated with radiotherapy, temozolomide or both. Receptors originate from a man aged 35-49 years with glioma. The CDR3 runs from the conserved cysteine through the conserved F or W. A D gene is named only where the DNA matches it firmly. Size tells how often a clone was seen (once, few, many) or the class of an expanded clone, and some rows leave it out.

>-|TRBJ2-3|TRBD2|TRBV29-1
TGCAGCGTTGAACCTCTTTTAGCGGGAGTTTCAGATACGCAGTATTTT
CSVEPLLAGVSDTQYF
>-|TRBJ2-1|-|TRBV29-1
TGCAGCGTTGAATCGTCAGACCTAACCTACAATGAGCAGTTCTTC
CSVESSDLTYNEQFF
>-|TRBJ2-1|TRBD2|TRBV9
TGTGCCAGCAGCTTACGACTAGCGGGGTCTGGCAATGAGCAGTTCTTC
CASSLRLAGSGNEQFF
>-|TRBJ2-7|TRBD2|TRBV4-3
TGCGCCAGCAGCCAAGAAGGCGCGGGGGGGCCGGTCTACGAGCAGTACTTC
CASSQEGAGGPVYEQYF
>-|TRBJ2-3|TRBD1|TRBV2
TGTGCCAGCAGCGGACAGGCGGAAGGGGATACGCAGTATTTT
CASSGQAEGDTQYF
>once|TRBJ2-1|TRBD1|TRBV2
TGTGCCAGCAGTTACCAGAAACAGGGGCCGAAGGGTAGTATCTTC
CASSYQKQGPKGSIF
>once|TRBJ2-5|-|TRBV19
TGTGCCAGTAGTTTTGGGGTTGGAGAGACCCAGTACTTC
CASSFGVGETQYF
>-|TRBJ2-7|-|TRBV25-1
TGTGCCAGCAGTGACAGGGGGGGTTCCGCCTACGAGCAGTACTTC
CASSDRGGSAYEQYF
>-|TRBJ1-3|-|TRBV9
TGTGCCAGCAGCGTAGGGGGAGGGGATGGAAACACCATATATTTT
CASSVGGGDGNTIYF
>once|TRBJ2-1|TRBD1|TRBV2
TGTGCCAGCACCCCGGGACAGTACAATGAGCAGTTCTTC
CASTPGQYNEQFF
>-|TRBJ1-2|TRBD1|TRBV5-6
TGTGCCAGCAGCCTGCGTGCAGGGGGCCTTGGCTACACCTTC
CASSLRAGGLGYTF
>-|TRBJ1-5|-|TRBV28
TGTGCCAGCAGTTTCGCAGGGTTGCGCAATCAGCCCCAGCATTTT
CASSFAGLRNQPQHF
>-|TRBJ2-7|-|TRBV7-7
TGTGCTAGCAGCTTATCGGCCGGGAGCTCCTACGAGCAGTACTTC
CASSLSAGSSYEQYF
>medium-sized|TRBJ1-1|TRBD1|TRBV27
TGTGCCAGCAGTAGATTACAGGGGGCAAAGGACACTGAAGCTTTCTTT
CASSRLQGAKDTEAFF
>-|TRBJ2-2|-|TRBV10-3
TGTGCCATCAGTGAGGAACGGGCCGGGGAGCTGTTTTTT
CAISEERAGELFF
>-|TRBJ1-5|-|TRBV19
TGTGCCAGTAGTATAGTGACGGGTCCCAATCAGCCCCAGCATTTT
CASSIVTGPNQPQHF
>-|TRBJ1-1|TRBD1|TRBV19
TGTGCCAGTAGTATCGGGACAGGAAAAGCTTTCTTT
CASSIGTGKAFF
>-|TRBJ2-2|-|TRBV30
TGTGCCTGGAGTGGGGCCCCCGGGGAGCTGTTTTTT
CAWSGAPGELFF
>-|TRBJ2-7|TRBD1|TRBV27
TGTGCCAGCAGTGACCCGGGGACAGGGGGACTCAGCTCCTACGAGCAGTACTTC
CASSDPGTGGLSSYEQYF
>-|TRBJ1-2|-|TRBV4-2
TGTGCCAGCAGCCAAGACTTTGATGACCGGACTAACTATGGCTACACCTTC
CASSQDFDDRTNYGYTF
>-|TRBJ1-4|-|TRBV4-1
TGCGCCAGCAGCCCCGAACTTTTTGCAACTAATGAAAAACTGTTTTTT
CASSPELFATNEKLFF
>-|TRBJ2-1|-|TRBV10-3
TGTGCCATCAGCGTTCGGATAAGCTCCTACAATGAGCAGTTCTTC
CAISVRISSYNEQFF
>-|TRBJ2-7|TRBD2|TRBV6-6
TGTGCCAGCAGTTACCGGGGGGTGGTAGCCTACGAGCAGTACTTC
CASSYRGVVAYEQYF
>few|TRBJ2-1|TRBD2|TRBV6-1
TGTGCCAGCAGCATGGTGGCTAGCGGGGGTTATGAGCAGTTCTTC
CASSMVASGGYEQFF
>-|TRBJ2-3|TRBD1|TRBV4-2
TGTGCCAGCAGCCATCTATGGGAGGGGACAGGGGCCACAGATACGCAGTATTTT
CASSHLWEGTGATDTQYF
>-|TRBJ2-7|-|TRBV7-2
TGTGCCAGCAGCTTAGAACGACAGGGAGGGAAGTACTTC
CASSLERQGGKYF
>-|TRBJ2-7|-|TRBV6-5
TGTGCCAGCAGTTACTCAATAGGGACCTCCTACGAGCAGTACTTC
CASSYSIGTSYEQYF
>-|TRBJ2-7|TRBD2|TRBV18
TGTGCCAGCTCACCAAAGCGGGGGGGCCTCGAGCAGTACTTC
CASSPKRGGLEQYF